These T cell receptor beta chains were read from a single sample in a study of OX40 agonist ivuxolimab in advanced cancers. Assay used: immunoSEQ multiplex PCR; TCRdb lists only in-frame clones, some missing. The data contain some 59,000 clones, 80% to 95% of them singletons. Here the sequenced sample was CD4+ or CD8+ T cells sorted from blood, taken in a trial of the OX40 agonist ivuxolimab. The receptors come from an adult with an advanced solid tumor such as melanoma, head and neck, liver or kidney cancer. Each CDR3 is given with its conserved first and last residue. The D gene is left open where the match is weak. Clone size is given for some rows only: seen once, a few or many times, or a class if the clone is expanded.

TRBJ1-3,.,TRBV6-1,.,TGTGCCAGCCGATTAGACGGGAACTCTGGAAACACCATATATTTT,CASRLDGNSGNTIYF
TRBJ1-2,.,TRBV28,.,TGTGCCAGCAGTTTTGGGACGGCAAACTATGGCTACACCTTC,CASSFGTANYGYTF
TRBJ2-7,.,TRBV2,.,TGTGCCAGCAAGGCCAGGGAATTTGGGACAAGGTACGAGCAGTACTTC,CASKAREFGTRYEQYF
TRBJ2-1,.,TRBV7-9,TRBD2,TGTGCCAGCAGCTTAGGGCGGCGGGGGGGCCGGAGTGAGCAGTTCTTC,CASSLGRRGGRSEQFF
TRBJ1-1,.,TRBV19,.,TGTGCCAGTAGTATGGAAGGGATGGGCACTGAAGCTTTCTTT,CASSMEGMGTEAFF
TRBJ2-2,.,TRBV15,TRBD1,TGTGCCACCAGCAGAGATGTTGGGACAGCGAACACCGGGGAGCTGTTTTTT,CATSRDVGTANTGELFF
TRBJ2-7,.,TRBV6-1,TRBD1,TGTGCCAGCAGTCGGGGACAGGGATACTACGAGCAGTACTTC,CASSRGQGYYEQYF
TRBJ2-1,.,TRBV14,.,TGTGCCAGCAGCCAAGTTGCGGGACGGGAGTTCTTC,CASSQVAGREFF
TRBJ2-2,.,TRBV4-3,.,TGCGCCAGCAGCCAGAACACCGGGGAGCTGTTTTTT,CASSQNTGELFF
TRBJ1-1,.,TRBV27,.,TGTGCCAGCAGTTCGCATGATCAGAACACTGAAGCTTTCTTT,CASSSHDQNTEAFF
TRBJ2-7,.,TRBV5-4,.,TGTGCCAGCAGCTTGATGGCGCCAGGGGCGGTCTACGAGCAGTACTTC,CASSLMAPGAVYEQYF
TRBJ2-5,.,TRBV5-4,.,TGTGCCAGCAGCTTGGTAGAGTGGGACCAAGAGACCCAGTACTTC,CASSLVEWDQETQYF
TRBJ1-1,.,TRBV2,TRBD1,TGTGCCAGCAGTCCGACAGGGGGTCCCACTGAAGCTTTCTTT,CASSPTGGPTEAFF
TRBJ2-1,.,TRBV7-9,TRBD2,TGTGCCAGCAGCTTCGCTAGCGGGAAGGATAATGAGCAGTTCTTC,CASSFASGKDNEQFF
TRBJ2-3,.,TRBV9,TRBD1,TGTGCCAGCAGCGCGCGGGCCGGGACAGGGTACACAGATACGCAGTATTTT,CASSARAGTGYTDTQYF
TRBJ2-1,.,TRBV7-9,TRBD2,TGTGCCAGCAGCTCCATAGGGGGACTAGCGGTGCTCAATGAGCAGTTCTTC,CASSSIGGLAVLNEQFF
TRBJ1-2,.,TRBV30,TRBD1,TGTGCCTGGAGTATAGGACAGGGGGACGGCTACACCTTC,CAWSIGQGDGYTF
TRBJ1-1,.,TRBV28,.,TGTGCCAGCAGTTTGTACAAGAACACTGAAGCTTTCTTT,CASSLYKNTEAFF
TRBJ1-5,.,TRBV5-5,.,TGTGCCAGCAGCTTGGCCGGGGCAGGGGAAGGTCAGCCCCAGCATTTT,CASSLAGAGEGQPQHF
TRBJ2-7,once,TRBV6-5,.,TGTGCCAGCAGCCCCACGGGGTCGACCTACGAGCAGTACTTC,CASSPTGSTYEQYF
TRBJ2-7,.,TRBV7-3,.,TGTGCCAGCAGCTTTGACAGGCCCTCCTACGAGCAGTACTTC,CASSFDRPSYEQYF
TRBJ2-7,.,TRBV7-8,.,TGTGCCAGCAGCTTACGGCTAGCTAACGAGCAGTACTTC,CASSLRLANEQYF
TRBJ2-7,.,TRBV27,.,TGTGCCAGCAGTTTAGCCCCGCGTAGGGCGGAGGAGCAGTACTTC,CASSLAPRRAEEQYF
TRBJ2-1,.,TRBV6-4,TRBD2,TGTGCCAGCAGTGCCACTCCCAGCGGGGGGTACAATGAGCAGTTCTTC,CASSATPSGGYNEQFF
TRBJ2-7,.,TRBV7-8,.,TGTGCCAGCAGCTACCTACTCGGGGGAGAAGAGCAGTACTTC,CASSYLLGGEEQYF
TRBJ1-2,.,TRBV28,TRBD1,TGTGCCAGCAGTTTGCGGACAGGAATAGATGGCTACACCTTC,CASSLRTGIDGYTF
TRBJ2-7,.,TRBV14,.,TGTGCCAGCAGCCAGGACCAGGGGAACGAGCAGTACTTC,CASSQDQGNEQYF
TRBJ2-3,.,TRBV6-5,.,TGTGCCAGCAGTTTTGAGCGGGTTACAGATACGCAGTATTTT,CASSFERVTDTQYF
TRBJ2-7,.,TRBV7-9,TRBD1,TGTGCCAGCAGCTCATGGACAGGGGACGAGCAGTACTTC,CASSSWTGDEQYF
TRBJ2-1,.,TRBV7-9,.,TGTGCCAGCAGAGCCGGGCCAGACAATGAGCAGTTCTTC,CASRAGPDNEQFF
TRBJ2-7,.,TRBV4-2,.,TGTGCCAGCAGCATGCAGCCGGGAGAGACCTACGAGCAGTACTTC,CASSMQPGETYEQYF
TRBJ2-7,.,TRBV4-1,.,TGCGCCAGCAGCCAAACGCTGACCTACTTATCCTACGAGCAGTACTTC,CASSQTLTYLSYEQYF
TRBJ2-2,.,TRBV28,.,TGTGCCAGCAGTTTTAGAGAAGTCCAAGGAACCGGGGAGCTGTTTTTT,CASSFREVQGTGELFF
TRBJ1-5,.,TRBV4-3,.,TGCGCCAGCAGCCCTGCAGCTGGGGATTGGCAGCCCCAGCATTTT,CASSPAAGDWQPQHF
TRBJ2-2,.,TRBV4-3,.,TGCGCCCGCAGGGCAAGGGAATCGAACACCGGGGAGCTGTTTTTT,CARRARESNTGELFF
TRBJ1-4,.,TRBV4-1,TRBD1,TGCGCCAGCAGCCAAGTTTCTTGGCCGGGACAGTATAATGAAAAACTGTTTTTT,CASSQVSWPGQYNEKLFF
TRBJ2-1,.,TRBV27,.,TGTGCCAGCAGTCCCCTACTAGCCTTCCCCTACAATGAGCAGTTCTTC,CASSPLLAFPYNEQFF
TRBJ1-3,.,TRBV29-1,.,TGCAGCGTTGAAGATCTAGGGGGGCTCGGAAACACCATATATTTT,CSVEDLGGLGNTIYF
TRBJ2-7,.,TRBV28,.,TGTGCCAGCGGAGCGGCTGCCTACGAGCAGTACTTC,CASGAAAYEQYF